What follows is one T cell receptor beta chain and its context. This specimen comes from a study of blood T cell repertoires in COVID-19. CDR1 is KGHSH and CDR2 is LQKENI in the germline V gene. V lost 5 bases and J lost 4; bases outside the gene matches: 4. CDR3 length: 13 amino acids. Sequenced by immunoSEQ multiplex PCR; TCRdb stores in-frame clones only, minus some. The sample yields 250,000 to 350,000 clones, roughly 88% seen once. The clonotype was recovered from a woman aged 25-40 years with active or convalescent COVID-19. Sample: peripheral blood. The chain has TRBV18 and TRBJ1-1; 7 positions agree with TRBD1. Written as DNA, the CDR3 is TGTGCCAGCTCAACGACAGGGCTCACTGAAGCTTTCTTT. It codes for CASSTTGLTEAFF.